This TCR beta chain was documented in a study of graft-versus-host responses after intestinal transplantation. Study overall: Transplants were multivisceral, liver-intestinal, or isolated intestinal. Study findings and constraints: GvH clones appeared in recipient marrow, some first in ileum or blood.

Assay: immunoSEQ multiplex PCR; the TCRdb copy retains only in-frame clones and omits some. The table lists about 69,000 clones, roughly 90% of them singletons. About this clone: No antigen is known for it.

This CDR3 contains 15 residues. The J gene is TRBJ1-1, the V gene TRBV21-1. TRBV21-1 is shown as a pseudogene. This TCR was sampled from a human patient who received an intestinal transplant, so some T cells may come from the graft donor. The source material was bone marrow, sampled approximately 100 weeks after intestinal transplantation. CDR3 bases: TGTGCCAGCAGCAAAGAGGGCCTCCCGAACACTGAAGCTTTCTTT. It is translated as CASSKEGLPNTEAFF.